The following is a T cell receptor beta chain sequence with its context. This clonotype was seen more than once but under ten times. No antigen is known for it. Base qualities are not at hand, and no much larger clone is one base apart. Sequencing used an Illumina NovaSeq 6000. TCRalpha and TCRbeta cDNA libraries were constructed by 5'RACE with constant-segment primers, with sample barcodes and unique molecular identifiers being introduced. Trizol reagent was used to extract RNA from every sample. The libraries were amplified in two PCR steps, and the second step added a second sample barcode and Illumina TruSeq adapters. The libraries were sequenced on an Illumina NovaSeq using 2 x 150 bp paired-end reads. The authors' analysis ran thus. With migec v1.2.7, reads were demultiplexed and then collapsed into UMI-guided consensus sequences. Using mixcr v2.1.11, the UMI consensuses were aligned to TRA and TRB V and J templates and assembled into clonotypes. A clonotype was counted as expanded or contracted only when both edgeR and NoisET called the clonotype significant, with the noise models trained on biological replicates. For edgeR calls, a false discovery rate-adjusted p below 0.01 and a log2 fold-change threshold of 1 were applied. PCA with hierarchical clustering of max-normalized trajectories of the 1000 most abundant clonotypes was used as exploratory dynamics analysis. Separately sequenced CD4+ and CD8+ repertoires were used to assign the CD4 or CD8 phenotype of responding clones. TCRdb itself trimmed the public reads at Q25 with fastp, ran MiXCR and retained productive beta chains. Each entry merges the rows of one CDR3 protein and shows their most common DNA and genes. TCRdb, not the original authors, processed these V and J calls. The sample table lists 150,000 to 200,000 distinct CDR3 sequences, around a tenth of them with a count of one. The ten most abundant clones make up roughly 3.8% of the sample.

Sequences SGHTS (CDR1) and YDEGEE (CDR2) are obtained from the germline V gene. Including the terminal cysteine and phenylalanine, the CDR3 comprises 15 residues. Kept here is only the CDR3 DNA, which spans 45 bases and is read in frame from base 1. Germline trimming: 5 bases from V, 0 bases from J; junction bases outside gene matches: 5. These data belong to a study of T-cell memory formation after mild COVID-19 (dated by TCRdb to about 2021). Notes on the research overall: TCR sequence clusters from the two donors were found to be largely donor specific. Longitudinal TCRalpha and TCRbeta repertoire sequencing tracked T-cell clones expanding and contracting after mild COVID-19 in two donors. The cohort comprised two young, previously healthy adult volunteers, one female and one male.

What the research found in general, with its limitations: Some responding clones were detected in pre-infection memory, suggesting pre-existing cross-reactive memory T cells joined the SARS-CoV-2 response. The study included only a couple of mild cases, and larger cohorts that include severe cases with pre-infection samples were judged to be necessary. Whether the second-wave clones peaking on day 37 were SARS-CoV-2 specific was not confirmed. Clones contracting from day 15 to 85 had balanced CD4/CD8 phenotypes, while a second wave expanding from day 15 to 37 was biased towards CD4+. Contracting CD4+ clones turned up mainly in the CM and EM memory subsets, whereas EMRA was where CD8+ clones were enriched.

PBMCs were isolated by Ficoll-Paque density gradient centrifugation. The TCR comes from a man aged 18 to 29 who had mild COVID-19 (a few samples of this study predate the infection). The sample titles of this study are shuffled in the database, so cell type and time point are left out; the donor was told from shared clones. Sequenced input: PBMCs or a T cell subset sorted from them (not recorded which). The sequence joins TRBV5-8 to TRBJ2-1, with 7 middle bases fitting TRBD2. The DNA is TGTGCCAGCAGGTCGCGGGGGAGCTCCTACAATGAGCAGTTCTTC. It encodes CASRSRGSSYNEQFF.